This entry lists 10 T cell receptor beta chains sequenced from one sample in a study of T cells in women clearing cervical HPV infection. Sequenced by immunoSEQ multiplex PCR; TCRdb stores in-frame clones only, minus some. Its listing shows 35,000 to 50,000 clones. Sequencing was done on a sample of blood buffy coat. These receptor sequences come from a woman between 18 and 69 years old with a cervical HPV16 infection that either progressed to CIN3+ or cleared (not recorded which).

Regarding this clone: The CDR3 end is not reached by the read, which stops 3 residues before it; the germline J gene fills it in. J is TRBJ2-2 and V is TRBV5-1, with D maybe TRBD1 (5 bases). The CDR3 runs 15 residues. The V gene's germline CDR1 is SGHRS and CDR2 YFSETQ. Trimming stripped 3 bases from V and 3 bases from J, with 12 bases between. The CDR3 DNA, read in part, is TGCGCCAGCAGCTCTAGACAGATCTACACCGGGGAG. This gives the protein CASSSRQIYTGE. The entire CDR3 is CASSSRQIYTGELFF.

As to this clone: The sequenced fragment ends 3 residues before the CDR3 boundary, so the rest is inferred from the germline J gene. The chain joins TRBV19 to TRBJ1-1, with TRBD1 matching over 9 bases. CDR1 and CDR2 (germline): LNHDA, SQIVND (reference sequence). J lost 6 bases, V lost 3 bases, and 14 bases had no gene match. This CDR3 spans 17 amino acids. Partial CDR3 DNA: TGTGCCAGTAGTATGGCCCCGGACAGGGGCTACCCACCTGAA. This codes for CASSMAPDRGYPPE. The whole CDR3 sequence reads CASSMAPDRGYPPEAFF.

With regard to this clone: The sequence runs out 3 residues before the end of the CDR3; the remainder is reconstructed from the germline J gene. The V call is TRBV10-3, the J call TRBJ1-1; possibly TRBD1 for D (6 bases). Looked up from germline, CDR1 is ENHRY and CDR2 is SYGVKD. V was cut by 0 bases and J by 1 base, with 9 bases left in between. The CDR3 extends over 15 amino acids. The DNA read from the CDR3 is TGTGCCATCAGTGAGTCTGGGGGACAGAACACTGAA. It specifies CAISESGGQNTE. The whole CDR3 reads CAISESGGQNTEAFF.

The chain's CDR3 is CASKLTGVVTQPQHF. CDR3 DNA (partial): TGTGCCAGCAAGCTGACAGGGGTTGTAACTCAGCCC. This chain connects TRBV2 to TRBJ1-5; 8 bases line up with TRBD1. The missing CDR3 end, 3 residues past where the read stops, is filled in from the germline J gene. The length of the CDR3 is 15 residues. V lost 7 bases and J lost 6; bases outside the gene matches: 11. The V gene's germline CDR1 is SNHLY and CDR2 FYNNEI.

In the case of this clone: Read coverage stops 3 residues before the CDR3 terminus; the germline J gene supplies the remainder. V gene TRBV5-6 combines with J gene TRBJ2-5; possibly TRBD2 for D (6 bases). Germline V lookup: CDR1 SGHDT, CDR2 YYEEEE. The CDR3 runs to 15 residues. With 4 bases removed from V and 1 base from J, the gap between germline ends came to 14 bases. CDR3 bases read: TGTGCCAGCAGCGCCGCGGGGAGTCCCCAAGAGACC. Its protein product is CASSAAGSPQET. The entire CDR3 protein is CASSAAGSPQETQYF. Full variable domain (missing parts from reference TRBV5-6 and TRBJ2-5): DAGVTQSPTHLIKTRGQQVTLRCSPKSGHDTVSWYQQALGQGPQFIFQYYEEEERQRGNFPDRFSGHQFPNYSSELNVNALLLGDSALYLCASSAAGSPQETQYFGPGTRLLVL.

Notes on this clone: With the read ending 3 residues before the CDR3 end, the germline J gene is used to fill in that end. This rearrangement joins TRBV11-2 to TRBJ1-2, with a possible D match to TRBD1 (6 bases). Trimming removed 0 bases from V and 6 bases from J, with 14 bases in between. Per germline, CDR1 SGHAT and CDR2 FQNNGV. The CDR3 is 15 amino acids. The CDR3 is CASSLEADRSDGYTF. Incomplete CDR3 DNA: TGTGCCAGCAGCTTAGAGGCAGACAGGTCCGATGGC.

Turning to this clone: The read is 3 residues too short to cover the CDR3 end, so that end is filled in from the germline J gene. The chain links TRBV18 to TRBJ1-3, with D unclear. The V end was cut by 3 bases, the J end by 9 bases, with 9 bases between. The CDR3 consists of 12 residues. Germline V gene sequence: CDR1 KGHSH, CDR2 LQKENI. CDR3 region: CASSPASGTIYF. Incomplete CDR3 DNA: TGTGCCAGCTCACCGGCCAGTGGCACC.

About this clone: The read terminates 3 residues ahead of where the CDR3 ends, so the germline J gene completes it. V gene TRBV10-3 combines with J gene TRBJ2-3; 10 bases are shared with TRBD1. V dropped 3 bases and J dropped 0; count of bases not matched to a gene: 6. The CDR3 is 17 residues long. CDR1 is ENHRY and CDR2 is SYGVKD in the germline V gene. The CDR3 DNA, read in part, is TGTGCCATCAGTGACGGGGACAGGGGATATAGCACAGATACG. Amino acids: CAISDGDRGYSTDT. The CDR3 as a whole reads CAISDGDRGYSTDTQYF.

With respect to this clone: The read terminates 3 residues before the CDR3 end, so the remaining end is supplied by the germline J gene. This rearrangement joins TRBV19 to TRBJ1-2; D is perhaps TRBD1 (5 bases). The CDR3 is made up of 15 amino acids. Germline loops: CDR1 LNHDA, CDR2 SQIVND (reference sequence). CDR3 DNA, as far as it was read: TGTGCCAGTAACCCCACTGAGGGAACAGGAGGAGGC. Protein sequence: CASNPTEGTGGG. The entire CDR3 protein is CASNPTEGTGGGYTF.

To note about this clone: The observed sequence ends 3 residues before the CDR3 terminus, with the missing tail filled in from the germline J gene. This chain connects TRBV4-1 to TRBJ2-4, with D possibly TRBD1 on 5 matching bases. Germline V lookup: CDR1 MGHRA, CDR2 YSYEKL. The CDR3 length is 15 residues. V shed 0 bases and J shed 2 bases, with 8 bases lying between them. The CDR3 protein is CASSQEPGTKNIQYF. The CDR3 bases that were read are TGCGCCAGCAGCCAAGAACCAGGGACCAAAAACATT.